These T cell receptor beta chains were read from a single sample in a study of OX40 agonist ivuxolimab in advanced cancers. Method: immunoSEQ multiplex PCR; TCRdb's copy keeps in-frame clones and lacks some. Seen here are tens of thousands of clones, approximately 86% observed once, and the top ten hold about 13%. The sequencing here drew on CD4+ or CD8+ T cells sorted from blood, taken in a trial of the OX40 agonist ivuxolimab. The receptors were gathered from an adult with an advanced solid tumor such as melanoma, head and neck, liver or kidney cancer. Both conserved end residues are part of each CDR3. Each record gives: clone size, J gene, V gene, CDR3 length, D gene, CDR3 DNA, CDR3 protein. D genes are given only for firm matches. Clone size is not always given. Where it is, it says once, few, many or a class for expanded clones.

clone size: NA; J gene: TRBJ2-5; V gene: TRBV7-9; CDR3 length: 16; D gene: NA; CDR3 DNA: TGTGCCAGCACCCCCGGGGGCCGATACGCCCAAGAGACCCAGTACTTC; CDR3 protein: CASTPGGRYAQETQYF
clone size: NA; J gene: TRBJ1-2; V gene: TRBV6-5; CDR3 length: 16; D gene: NA; CDR3 DNA: TGTGCCAGCAGTTACTCGGGGTCAAGTGGGCTCTATGGCTACACCTTC; CDR3 protein: CASSYSGSSGLYGYTF
clone size: NA; J gene: TRBJ1-1; V gene: TRBV19; CDR3 length: 13; D gene: NA; CDR3 DNA: TGTGCCAGTAGTATGATCCCCGGAGATGAAGCTTTCTTT; CDR3 protein: CASSMIPGDEAFF
clone size: NA; J gene: TRBJ2-5; V gene: TRBV10-2; CDR3 length: 12; D gene: NA; CDR3 DNA: TGCGCCAGCAGTCCGGACGGGGTGCCCCAGTACTTC; CDR3 protein: CASSPDGVPQYF
clone size: NA; J gene: TRBJ2-4; V gene: TRBV21-1; CDR3 length: 14; D gene: NA; CDR3 DNA: TGTGCCAGCAGCAACGGGGAGGCCAAAAACATTCAGTACTTC; CDR3 protein: CASSNGEAKNIQYF
clone size: NA; J gene: TRBJ1-1; V gene: TRBV5-6; CDR3 length: 12; D gene: NA; CDR3 DNA: TGTGCCAGCAGCTTGGGGGACACTGAAGCTTTCTTT; CDR3 protein: CASSLGDTEAFF
clone size: NA; J gene: TRBJ1-2; V gene: TRBV7-9; CDR3 length: 15; D gene: NA; CDR3 DNA: TGTGCCAGCAGCTTCGGGACTTACATTAACAATGGCTACACCTTC; CDR3 protein: CASSFGTYINNGYTF
clone size: once; J gene: TRBJ1-1; V gene: TRBV15; CDR3 length: 16; D gene: NA; CDR3 DNA: TGTGCCACCAGCAGAGATCGGAGGTTGAGTGACACTGAAGCTTTCTTT; CDR3 protein: CATSRDRRLSDTEAFF
clone size: once; J gene: TRBJ2-1; V gene: TRBV27; CDR3 length: 13; D gene: NA; CDR3 DNA: TGTGCCAGCAGTTTATCAGGGTACCATGAGCAGTTCTTC; CDR3 protein: CASSLSGYHEQFF
clone size: NA; J gene: TRBJ1-1; V gene: TRBV5-8; CDR3 length: 13; D gene: NA; CDR3 DNA: TGTGCCAGCACTCCGGGGGGGGGAGCTGAAGCTTTCTTT; CDR3 protein: CASTPGGGAEAFF
clone size: NA; J gene: TRBJ2-1; V gene: TRBV16; CDR3 length: 19; D gene: NA; CDR3 DNA: TGTGCCAGCAGCCAATCTCGTTCAGGGCCTCGGGTCAAAAACAATGAGCAGTTCTTC; CDR3 protein: CASSQSRSGPRVKNNEQFF
clone size: NA; J gene: TRBJ1-4; V gene: TRBV7-5; CDR3 length: 16; D gene: NA; CDR3 DNA: TGTGTCAGAAGCTTAGCGTGGCAGGGGCCTAATGAAAAACTGTTTTTT; CDR3 protein: CVRSLAWQGPNEKLFF
clone size: NA; J gene: TRBJ1-6; V gene: TRBV13; CDR3 length: 14; D gene: NA; CDR3 DNA: TGTGCCAGCAGCTTAGAAGGGCCGAGTTCACCCCTCCACTTT; CDR3 protein: CASSLEGPSSPLHF
clone size: NA; J gene: TRBJ1-5; V gene: TRBV5-1; CDR3 length: 13; D gene: NA; CDR3 DNA: TGCGCCAGCAGCCCAATGGGCAATCAGCCCCAGCATTTT; CDR3 protein: CASSPMGNQPQHF
clone size: NA; J gene: TRBJ2-7; V gene: TRBV25-1; CDR3 length: 12; D gene: TRBD2; CDR3 DNA: TGTGCCAGCACCATGGGGGGGTTCGAGCAGTACTTC; CDR3 protein: CASTMGGFEQYF
clone size: NA; J gene: TRBJ2-3; V gene: TRBV6-5; CDR3 length: 15; D gene: NA; CDR3 DNA: TGTGCCAGCAGTTACTCGGAGGGGTACACATATACGCAGTATTTT; CDR3 protein: CASSYSEGYTYTQYF
clone size: NA; J gene: TRBJ1-1; V gene: TRBV5-1; CDR3 length: 15; D gene: NA; CDR3 DNA: TGCGCCAGCAGCTTGGGGGTTGCAGCGAACACTGAAGCTTTCTTT; CDR3 protein: CASSLGVAANTEAFF